This record looks at one T cell receptor (beta chain) sequence and its context. What this receptor recognizes is not known. Base qualities are not provided; no much larger clone lies one nucleotide away. Samples from volunteer blood donors who had recovered from COVID-19 were contributed by a second Seattle source. Collaborating institutions collected whole blood in K2EDTA tubes following their own protocols. For TCRbeta analysis, collaborator samples were shipped as frozen whole blood, as isolated PBMCs, or as DNA extracted from either sample type. This specimen belongs to a study of blood T cell repertoires in COVID-19 (dated by TCRdb to the early 2020s). Context from the whole study: Collaborator samples came from the United States, Italy and Spain and covered acute and convalescent phases of COVID-19. The material from the prospective study consisted of cDNA or gDNA derived from T cells, B-cell-depleted T cells, or PBMCs. The dataset comprised deeply sampled blood TCRbeta repertoires from subjects exposed to, actively infected with, or recovered from COVID-19. The repertoires were released in a freely available public database meant as a resource for research on the immune response to SARS-CoV-2. Samples were obtained from the ongoing ImmuneRACE study (first 160 participants) and from 1,200 or so subjects provided by 6 global collaborators. Nearly every sample came with metadata listing a de-identified subject ID, COVID-19 status, age in years and sex. Where available, HLA class I and class II types were taken from metadata supplied by the sample provider and were not determined by assay-based typing. What the study reported, not specific to this receptor: Clinical and demographic metadata were provided uncurated, with the amount varying by source and participant.

TCRbeta CDR3 regions were amplified from genomic DNA by means of the immunoSEQ Assay, a bias-controlled multiplex PCR. Per the authors' processing: Nucleated cell counts per sample were estimated from amplification of reference gene primers within the assay. To quantify the absolute abundance of each unique TCRbeta CDR3 rearrangement, sequence reads were collapsed and filtered. For each sample, productive Simpson clonality was calculated as the square root of Simpson's diversity index across productive rearrangements. TCRdb obtained this table from immuneACCESS and retained in-frame rearrangements with V and J assigned. These tables miss some clones; where compared with another copy, unresolved V genes account for less than half of the shortfall, and the remainder is unexplained. That table is the source of V, J and clone size, and D and trimming were worked out from the DNA. The sample profile shows approximately 250,000 clones; 84% of them were found once. Of the sample, over 1.5% is held by the ten largest clones.

CDR1 SGHAT and CDR2 FQNNGV were looked up in the germline V gene. The CDR3 runs 14 residues from the cysteine to the phenylalanine. This entry keeps only the CDR3 DNA: 42 bases, framed from base 1. The V end gives up 5 bases and the J end 10 bases, leaving 4 bases in the junction not matched to a gene. The receptor chain draws on TRBV11-2 and TRBJ2-1; 14 middle bases align to TRBD2. This receptor was obtained from a woman in her thirties or forties who had recovered from COVID-19. The specimen sequenced was peripheral blood. Here is the DNA: TGTGCCAGCAGCCGAGGACTAGCGGGGGGAGAGCAGTTCTTC. Its translation is CASSRGLAGGEQFF.